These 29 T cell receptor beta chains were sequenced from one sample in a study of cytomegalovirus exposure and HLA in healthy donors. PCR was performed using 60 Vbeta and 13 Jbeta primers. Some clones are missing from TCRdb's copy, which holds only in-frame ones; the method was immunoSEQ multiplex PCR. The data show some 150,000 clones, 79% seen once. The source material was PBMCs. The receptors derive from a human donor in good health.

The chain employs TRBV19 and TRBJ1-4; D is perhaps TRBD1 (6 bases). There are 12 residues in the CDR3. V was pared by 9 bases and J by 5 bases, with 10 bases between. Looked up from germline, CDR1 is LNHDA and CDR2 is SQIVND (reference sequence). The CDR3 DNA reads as TGTGCCAGCCGCACAGGGAATGAAAAACTGTTTTTT. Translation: CASRTGNEKLFF.

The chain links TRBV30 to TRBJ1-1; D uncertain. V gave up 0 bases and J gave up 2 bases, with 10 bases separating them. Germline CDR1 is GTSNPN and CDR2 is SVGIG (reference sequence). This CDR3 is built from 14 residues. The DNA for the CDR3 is TGTGCCTGGAGTGTACGCCCAGTCAACACTGAAGCTTTCTTT. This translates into CAWSVRPVNTEAFF.

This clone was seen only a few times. Here the CDR3 DNA reads TGCGCCAGCAGCCTTGGCGGGAGCTCCTACAATGAGCAGTTCTTC. Translating it yields CASSLGGSSYNEQFF. The rearrangement links TRBV5-1 to TRBJ2-1; TRBD2 agrees at 7 bases. The CDR3 is made up of 15 amino acids. Trimming at V came to 4 bases and at J to 0 bases, leaving 4 bases not matched to a gene. Germline V gives CDR1 SGHRS, CDR2 YFSETQ.

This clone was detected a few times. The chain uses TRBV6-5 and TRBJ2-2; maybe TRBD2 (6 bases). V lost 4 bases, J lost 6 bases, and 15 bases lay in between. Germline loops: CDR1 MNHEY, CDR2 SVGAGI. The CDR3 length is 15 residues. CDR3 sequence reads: CASSWVAGRAGELFF. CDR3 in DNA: TGTGCCAGCAGTTGGGTTGCGGGAAGGGCCGGGGAGCTGTTTTTT.

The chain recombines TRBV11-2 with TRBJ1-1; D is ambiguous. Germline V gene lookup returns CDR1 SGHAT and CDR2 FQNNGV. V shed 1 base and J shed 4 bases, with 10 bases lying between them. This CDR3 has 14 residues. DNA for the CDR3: TGTGCCAGCAGCTTAGGCCTTGCGGGCACTGAAGCTTTCTTT. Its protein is CASSLGLAGTEAFF.

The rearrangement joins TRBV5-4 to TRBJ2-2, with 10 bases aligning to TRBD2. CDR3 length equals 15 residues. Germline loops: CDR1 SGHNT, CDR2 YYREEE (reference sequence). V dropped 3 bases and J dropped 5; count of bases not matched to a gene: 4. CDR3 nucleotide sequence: TGTGCCAGCAGCTCGACTAGCGGGCCTACCGGGGAGCTGTTTTTT. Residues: CASSSTSGPTGELFF.

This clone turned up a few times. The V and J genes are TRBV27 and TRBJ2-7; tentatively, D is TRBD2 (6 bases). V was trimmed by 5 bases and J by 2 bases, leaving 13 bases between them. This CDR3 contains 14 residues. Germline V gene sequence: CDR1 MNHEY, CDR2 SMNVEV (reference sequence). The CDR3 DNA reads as TGTGCCAGCAGTCAGGGACTCAGTCCCTACGAGCAGTACTTC. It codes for CASSQGLSPYEQYF.

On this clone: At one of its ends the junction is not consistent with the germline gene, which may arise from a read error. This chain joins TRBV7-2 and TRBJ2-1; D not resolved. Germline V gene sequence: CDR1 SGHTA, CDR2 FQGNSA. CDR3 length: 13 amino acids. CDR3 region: CASSLGPDNEQLF. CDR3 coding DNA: TGTGCCAGCAGCTTAGGACCTGACAATGAGCAGCTCTTC.

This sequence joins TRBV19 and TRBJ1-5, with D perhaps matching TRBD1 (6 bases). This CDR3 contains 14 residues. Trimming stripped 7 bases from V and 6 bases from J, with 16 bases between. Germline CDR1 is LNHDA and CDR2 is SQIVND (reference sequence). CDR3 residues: CASTLGGASQPQHF. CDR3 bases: TGTGCCAGTACCCTCGGGGGGGCCAGTCAGCCCCAGCATTTT.

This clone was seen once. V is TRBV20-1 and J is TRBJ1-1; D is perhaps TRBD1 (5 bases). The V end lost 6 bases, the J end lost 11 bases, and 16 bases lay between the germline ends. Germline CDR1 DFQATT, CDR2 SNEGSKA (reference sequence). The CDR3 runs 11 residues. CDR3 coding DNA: TGCAGTGCCCCCGACAGTTTGGACGCTTTCTTT. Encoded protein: CSAPDSLDAFF.

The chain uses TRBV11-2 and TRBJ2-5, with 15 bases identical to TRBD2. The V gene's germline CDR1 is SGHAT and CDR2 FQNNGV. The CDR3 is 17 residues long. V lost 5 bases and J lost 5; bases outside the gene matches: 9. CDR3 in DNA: TGTGCCAGCAGCACCGGACTAGCGGGGGGGCCTTGGGAGACCCAGTACTTC. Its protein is CASSTGLAGGPWETQYF.

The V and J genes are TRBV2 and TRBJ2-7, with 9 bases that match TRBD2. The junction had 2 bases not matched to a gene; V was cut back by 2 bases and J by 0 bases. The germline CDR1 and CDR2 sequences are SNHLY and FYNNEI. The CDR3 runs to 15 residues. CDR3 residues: CASSEKGLASYEQYF. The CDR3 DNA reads TGTGCCAGCAGTGAAAAGGGACTAGCCTCCTACGAGCAGTACTTC.

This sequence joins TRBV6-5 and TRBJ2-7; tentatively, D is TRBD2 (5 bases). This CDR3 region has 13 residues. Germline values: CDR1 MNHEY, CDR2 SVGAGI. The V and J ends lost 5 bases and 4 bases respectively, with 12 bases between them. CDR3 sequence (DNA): TGTGCCAGCAGTGTAGCGTTGGGGTACGAGCAGTACTTC. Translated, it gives CASSVALGYEQYF.

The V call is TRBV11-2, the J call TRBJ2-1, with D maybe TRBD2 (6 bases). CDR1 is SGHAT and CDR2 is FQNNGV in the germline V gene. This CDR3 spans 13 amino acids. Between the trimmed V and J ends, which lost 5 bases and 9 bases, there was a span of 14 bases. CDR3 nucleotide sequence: TGTGCCAGCAGCCCCTTCCCCGGGAGTGAGCAGTTCTTC. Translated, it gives CASSPFPGSEQFF.

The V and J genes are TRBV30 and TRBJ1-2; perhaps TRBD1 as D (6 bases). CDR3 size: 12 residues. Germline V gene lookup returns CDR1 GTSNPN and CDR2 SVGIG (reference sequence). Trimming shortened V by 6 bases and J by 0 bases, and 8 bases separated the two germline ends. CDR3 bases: TGTGCCTGCAGGGGATCTAACTATGGCTACACCTTC. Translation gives CACRGSNYGYTF.

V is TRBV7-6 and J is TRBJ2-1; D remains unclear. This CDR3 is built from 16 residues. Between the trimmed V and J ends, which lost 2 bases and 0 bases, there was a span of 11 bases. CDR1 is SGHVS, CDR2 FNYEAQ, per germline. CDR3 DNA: TGTGCCAGCAGCTTACTTGGAGTTCCCTCCTACAATGAGCAGTTCTTC. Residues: CASSLLGVPSYNEQFF.

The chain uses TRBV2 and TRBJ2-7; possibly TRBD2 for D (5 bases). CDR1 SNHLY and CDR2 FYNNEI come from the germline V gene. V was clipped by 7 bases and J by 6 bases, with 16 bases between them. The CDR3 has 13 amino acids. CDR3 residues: CASTSGGGREQYF. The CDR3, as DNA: TGTGCCAGCACCTCTGGAGGAGGACGCGAGCAGTACTTC. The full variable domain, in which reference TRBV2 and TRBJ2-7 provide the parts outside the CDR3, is EPEVTQTPSHQVTQMGQEVILRCVPISNHLYFYWYRQILGQKVEFLVSFYNNEISEKSEIFDDQFSVERPDGSNFTLKIRSTKLEDSAMYFCASTSGGGREQYFGPGTRLTVT.

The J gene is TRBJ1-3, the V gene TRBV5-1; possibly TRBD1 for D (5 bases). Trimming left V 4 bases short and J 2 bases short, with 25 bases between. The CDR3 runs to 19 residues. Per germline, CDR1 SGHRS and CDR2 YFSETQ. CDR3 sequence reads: CASSVGGPGTYNPGNTIYF. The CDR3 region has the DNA TGCGCCAGCAGCGTCGGAGGTCCAGGGACTTATAACCCTGGAAACACCATATATTTT.

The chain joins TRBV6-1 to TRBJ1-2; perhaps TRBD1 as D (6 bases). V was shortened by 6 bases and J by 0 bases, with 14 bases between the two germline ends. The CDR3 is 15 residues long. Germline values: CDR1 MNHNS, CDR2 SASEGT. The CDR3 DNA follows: TGTGCCAGCAGGCGGGGGACAAATGCTAACTATGGCTACACCTTC. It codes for CASRRGTNANYGYTF.

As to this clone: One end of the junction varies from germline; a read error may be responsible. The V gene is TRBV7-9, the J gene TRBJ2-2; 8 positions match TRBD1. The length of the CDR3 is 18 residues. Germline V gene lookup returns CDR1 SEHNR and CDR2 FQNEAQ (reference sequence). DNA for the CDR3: TGTTCCAGCAGCCTAACAGGGGGTAGTGGGAAATTCACCGGGGAGCTGTTTTTT. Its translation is CSSSLTGGSGKFTGELFF.

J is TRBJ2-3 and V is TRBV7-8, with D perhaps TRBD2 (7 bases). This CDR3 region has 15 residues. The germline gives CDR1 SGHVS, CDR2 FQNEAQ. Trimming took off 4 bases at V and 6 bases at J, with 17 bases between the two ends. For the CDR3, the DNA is TGTGCCAGCAGCTATAGGGGGGGGTTCGGCGATACGCAGTATTTT. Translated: CASSYRGGFGDTQYF. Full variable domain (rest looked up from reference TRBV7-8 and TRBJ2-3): GAGVSQSPRYKVAKRGQDVALRCDPISGHVSLFWYQQALGQGPEFLTYFQNEAQLDKSGLPSDRFFAERPEGSVSTLKIQRTQQEDSAVYLCASSYRGGFGDTQYFGPGTRLTVL.

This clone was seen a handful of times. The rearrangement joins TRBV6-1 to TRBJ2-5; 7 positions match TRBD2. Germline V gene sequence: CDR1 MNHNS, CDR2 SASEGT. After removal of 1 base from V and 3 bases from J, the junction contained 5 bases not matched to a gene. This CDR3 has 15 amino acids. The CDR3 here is CASSEVAGTKETQYF. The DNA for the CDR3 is TGTGCCAGCAGTGAAGTGGCCGGGACTAAAGAGACCCAGTACTTC.

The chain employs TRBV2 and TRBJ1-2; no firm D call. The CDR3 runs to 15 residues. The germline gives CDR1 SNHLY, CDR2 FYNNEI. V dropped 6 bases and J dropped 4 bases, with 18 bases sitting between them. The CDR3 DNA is TGTGCCAGCAGCTACCCCCCCCGAACCCGCTATGGCTACACCTTC. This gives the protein CASSYPPRTRYGYTF.

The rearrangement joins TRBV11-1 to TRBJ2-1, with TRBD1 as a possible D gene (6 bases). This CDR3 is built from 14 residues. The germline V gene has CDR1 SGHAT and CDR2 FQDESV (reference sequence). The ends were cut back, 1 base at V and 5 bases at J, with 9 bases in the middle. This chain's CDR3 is CASSLGSGDNEQFF. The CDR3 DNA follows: TGTGCCAGCAGCTTAGGATCAGGGGACAATGAGCAGTTCTTC.

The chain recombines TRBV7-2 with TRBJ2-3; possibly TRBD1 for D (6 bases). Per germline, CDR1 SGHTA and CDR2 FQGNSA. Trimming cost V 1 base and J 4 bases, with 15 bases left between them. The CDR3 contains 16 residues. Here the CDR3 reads CASSLDRLAGADTQYF. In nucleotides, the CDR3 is TGTGCCAGCAGCTTAGATCGGCTAGCAGGGGCAGATACGCAGTATTTT.

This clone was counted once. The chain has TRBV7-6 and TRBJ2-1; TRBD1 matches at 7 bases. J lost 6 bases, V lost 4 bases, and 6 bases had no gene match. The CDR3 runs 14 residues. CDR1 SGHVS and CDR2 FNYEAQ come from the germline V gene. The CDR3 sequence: CASSSRQGPNEQFF. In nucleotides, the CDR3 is TGTGCCAGCAGCTCCCGACAGGGTCCCAATGAGCAGTTCTTC.

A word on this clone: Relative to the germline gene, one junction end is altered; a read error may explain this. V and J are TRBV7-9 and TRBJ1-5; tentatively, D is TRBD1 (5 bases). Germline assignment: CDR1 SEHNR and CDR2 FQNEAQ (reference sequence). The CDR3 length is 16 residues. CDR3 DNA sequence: TGTTCCAGCAGCTCGAGGGAGGGGATAACAAATCAGCCCCAGCATTTT. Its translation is CSSSSREGITNQPQHF.

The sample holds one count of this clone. This CDR3 reads CASSSTSGSGEQYF. In DNA, the CDR3 is TGTGCCAGCAGCTCGACTAGCGGGAGCGGTGAGCAGTACTTC. The chain links TRBV5-4 to TRBJ2-7, with TRBD2 matching 12 bases. Trimming took 3 bases from V and 7 from J; bases not matched to a gene: 5. The CDR3 is 14 residues long. Germline V gene lookup returns CDR1 SGHNT and CDR2 YYREEE (reference sequence).

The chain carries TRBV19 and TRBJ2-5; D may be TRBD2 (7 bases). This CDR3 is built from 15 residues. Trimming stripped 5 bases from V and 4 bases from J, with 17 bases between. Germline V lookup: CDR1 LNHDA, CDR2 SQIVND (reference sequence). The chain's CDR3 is CASSFSRGGGETQYF. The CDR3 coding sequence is TGTGCCAGTAGTTTCTCCAGGGGAGGGGGAGAGACCCAGTACTTC.